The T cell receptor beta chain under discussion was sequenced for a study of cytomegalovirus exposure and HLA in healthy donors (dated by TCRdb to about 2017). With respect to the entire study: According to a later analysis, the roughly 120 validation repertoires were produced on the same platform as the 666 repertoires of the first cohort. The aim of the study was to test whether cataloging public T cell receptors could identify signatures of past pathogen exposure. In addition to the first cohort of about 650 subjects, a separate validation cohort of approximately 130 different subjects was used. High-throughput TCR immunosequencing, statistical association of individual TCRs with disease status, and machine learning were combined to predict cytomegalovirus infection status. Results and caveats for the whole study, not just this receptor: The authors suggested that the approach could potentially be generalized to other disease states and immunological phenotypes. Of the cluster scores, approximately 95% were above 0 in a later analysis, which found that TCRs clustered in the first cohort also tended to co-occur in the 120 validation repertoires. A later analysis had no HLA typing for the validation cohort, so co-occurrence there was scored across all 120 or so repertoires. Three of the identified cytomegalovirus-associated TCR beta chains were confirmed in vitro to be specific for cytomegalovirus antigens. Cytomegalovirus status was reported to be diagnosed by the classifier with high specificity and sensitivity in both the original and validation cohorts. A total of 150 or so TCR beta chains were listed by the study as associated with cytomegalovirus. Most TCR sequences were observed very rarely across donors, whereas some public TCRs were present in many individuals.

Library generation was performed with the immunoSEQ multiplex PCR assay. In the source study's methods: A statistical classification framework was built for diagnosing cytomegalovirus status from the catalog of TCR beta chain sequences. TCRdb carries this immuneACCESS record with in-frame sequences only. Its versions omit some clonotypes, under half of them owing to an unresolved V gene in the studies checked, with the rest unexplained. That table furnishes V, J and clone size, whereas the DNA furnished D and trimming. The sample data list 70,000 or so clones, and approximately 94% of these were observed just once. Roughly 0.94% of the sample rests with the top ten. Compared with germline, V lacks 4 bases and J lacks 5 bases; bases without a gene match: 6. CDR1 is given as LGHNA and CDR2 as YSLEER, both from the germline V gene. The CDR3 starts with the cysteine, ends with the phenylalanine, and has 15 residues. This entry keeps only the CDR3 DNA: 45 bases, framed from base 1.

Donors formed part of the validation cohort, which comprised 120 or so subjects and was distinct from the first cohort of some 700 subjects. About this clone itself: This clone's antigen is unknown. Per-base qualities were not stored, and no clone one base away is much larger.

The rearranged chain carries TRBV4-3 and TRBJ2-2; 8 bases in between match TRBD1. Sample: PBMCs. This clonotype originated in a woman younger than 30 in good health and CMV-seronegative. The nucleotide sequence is TGCGCCAGCAGCCGCGGACAGGGAGGTACCGGGGAGCTGTTTTTT. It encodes CASSRGQGGTGELFF.